This TCR beta chain was sequenced for a study of blood T cell repertoires in COVID-19. About the research overall: Acute and convalescent COVID-19 samples came from the United States, Italy and Spain. From T cells, B-cell-depleted T cells, or PBMCs came the material, which was cDNA or gDNA.

Unmatched junction bases numbered 4, after V lost 5 bases and J lost 6 bases. Germline V gives CDR1 MNHEY, CDR2 SMNVEV (reference sequence). The CDR3 extends over 13 amino acids. In the original analysis: Amplification with reference gene primers provided the estimates of nucleated cell counts. Sequenced by immunoSEQ multiplex PCR; TCRdb stores in-frame clones only, minus some. For V, J and clone size, that table is used; D and trimming come from the DNA. The data contain about 150,000 clones, roughly 90% of them seen just once; the ten biggest clones take up 0.5% to 0.6%. This clonotype originated in a man between 45 and 60 years old with acute or convalescent COVID-19. The chain links TRBV27 to TRBJ2-3, with 8 bases lining up with TRBD1. The source material was peripheral blood. CDR3 sequence: CASSIRDRDTQYF. For the CDR3, the DNA is TGTGCCAGCAGTATCCGGGACAGGGATACGCAGTATTTT.